Described below is a single T cell receptor (beta chain) sequence and its context. The antigen is unknown. This specimen belongs to a study of cytomegalovirus exposure and HLA in healthy donors. Germline lookup yields CDR1 MGHRA and CDR2 YSYEKL. CDR3 size: 18 residues. The junction had 17 bases not matched to a gene; V was cut back by 4 bases and J by 2 bases. Whole-study findings and limits: The presence/absence work took it that sequencing depth was about the same across donors. A later analysis linked a missense DCLRE1C variant to TCR beta V- and J-gene trimming. A previous analysis found most TCR beta V segments productive roughly 87% or roughly 30% of the time.

Vbeta (60) and Jbeta (13) primers were used in the PCR. Some clones are missing from TCRdb's copy, which holds only in-frame ones; the method was immunoSEQ multiplex PCR. The sample carries some 120,000 clones, 70% to 75% recorded once. The chain employs TRBV4-1 and TRBJ2-7; TRBD1 agrees at 7 bases. The sequencing input was PBMCs. The sequence derives from a woman under 30 in good health and CMV-seronegative. In DNA form, the CDR3 reads TGCGCCAGCAGCCCCCGGACAGGCCCGGAAAGGCGGGCCTACGAGCAGTACTTC. Translation: CASSPRTGPERRAYEQYF.